The 16 T cell receptor beta chains below come from one sample, sequenced in a study of blood T cell repertoires in COVID-19. Generated by immunoSEQ multiplex PCR, the TCRdb table keeps only in-frame clones and is missing some. In the table there are 180,000 or so clones, approximately 88% of which are singletons. Sequencing input: PBMCs or T cells enriched from blood (not recorded which). These receptors were obtained from a woman aged 60 to 75 who had recovered from COVID-19.

This rearrangement joins TRBV2 to TRBJ2-4; the D gene is possibly TRBD2 (6 bases). V dropped 4 bases and J dropped 0 bases, with 13 bases sitting between them. This CDR3 has 16 residues. Germline CDR1 and CDR2: SNHLY and FYNNEI. CDR3 nucleotide sequence: TGTGCCAGCAGTGCCGGGGGTGTCATAGCCAAAAACATTCAGTACTTC. It is translated as CASSAGGVIAKNIQYF.

The chain joins TRBV4-1 to TRBJ2-3, with unresolved D. Trimming shortened V by 1 base and J by 1 base, and 9 bases separated the two germline ends. The CDR3 sequence is 15 residues long. Germline V gene lookup returns CDR1 MGHRA and CDR2 YSYEKL. CDR3 DNA: TGCGCCAGCAGCCAAGGGCGGCCGGGCACAGATACGCAGTATTTT. Protein sequence: CASSQGRPGTDTQYF.

The V and J genes are TRBV19 and TRBJ2-1, with 8 positions matching TRBD2. The trim removed 9 bases at V and 4 bases at J, leaving 5 bases unmatched. This CDR3 contains 13 residues. Germline loops: CDR1 LNHDA, CDR2 SQIVND (reference sequence). This chain's CDR3 is CASGGASYNEQFF. The CDR3 DNA reads TGTGCCAGCGGGGGGGCGTCTTACAATGAGCAGTTCTTC. The full variable domain, rest sourced from reference TRBV19 and TRBJ2-1, is DGGITQSPKYLFRKEGQNVTLSCEQNLNHDAMYWYRQDPGQGLRLIYYSQIVNDFQKGDIAEGYSVSREKKESFPLTVTSAQKNPTAFYLCASGGASYNEQFFGPGTRLTVL.

This rearrangement joins TRBV12-3 or TRBV12-4 to TRBJ1-1, with D possibly matching TRBD1 (6 bases). The CDR3 spans 13 residues. Trimming removed 4 bases at V and 7 bases at J, with 13 bases between. The CDR3 spells CASSSQGIGEAFF. In DNA form, the CDR3 reads TGTGCCAGCAGTTCTCAGGGGATAGGTGAAGCTTTCTTT.

The chain has TRBV30 and TRBJ1-2, with 8 nucleotides matching TRBD1. Unmatched junction bases numbered 8, after V lost 3 bases and J lost 2 bases. The CDR3 consists of 15 residues. The germline V gene has CDR1 GTSNPN and CDR2 SVGIG (reference sequence). The CDR3 bases are TGTGCCTGGAGCCGCAGGGGGCTGGGGAACTATGGCTACACCTTC. Translating it yields CAWSRRGLGNYGYTF. Full variable domain (rest looked up from reference TRBV30 and TRBJ1-2): SQTIHQWPATLVQPVGSPLSLECTVEGTSNPNLYWYRQAAGRGLQLLFYSVGIGQISSEVPQNLSASRPQDRQFILSSKKLLLSDSGFYLCAWSRRGLGNYGYTFGSGTRLTVV.

The chain recombines TRBV10-3 with TRBJ2-3, with 7 bases fitting TRBD1. The CDR3 has 17 amino acids. Germline V gene sequence: CDR1 ENHRY, CDR2 SYGVKD. The junction had 11 bases not matched to a gene; V was cut back by 0 bases and J by 5 bases. The CDR3 spells CAISESPTQGVGDTQYF. DNA of the CDR3: TGTGCCATCAGTGAGTCTCCGACTCAGGGGGTGGGAGATACGCAGTATTTT.

This clone occurred once. CDR3 protein: CASSLGQINSPLHF. CDR3 bases: TGTGCCAGCAGTCTTGGACAGATAAATTCACCCCTCCACTTT. This chain joins TRBV2 and TRBJ1-6; possible D gene TRBD1, 6 bases. Germline V CDR1 and CDR2: SNHLY, FYNNEI. The CDR3 is made up of 14 amino acids. The ends were cut back, 5 bases at V and 7 bases at J, with 12 bases in the middle. The full variable domain, rest sourced from reference TRBV2 and TRBJ1-6, is EPEVTQTPSHQVTQMGQEVILRCVPISNHLYFYWYRQILGQKVEFLVSFYNNEISEKSEIFDDQFSVERPDGSNFTLKIRSTKLEDSAMYFCASSLGQINSPLHFGNGTRLTVT.

V gene TRBV19 combines with J gene TRBJ2-7; possibly TRBD2 for D (6 bases). Germline CDR1 LNHDA, CDR2 SQIVND (reference sequence). The CDR3 consists of 12 residues. The V and J ends lost 2 bases and 6 bases respectively, with 8 bases between them. The CDR3 protein is CASSISGAEQYF. The CDR3 bases are TGTGCCAGTAGTATATCGGGAGCCGAGCAGTACTTC.

The chain links TRBV19 to TRBJ1-2; 7 bases match TRBD1. This CDR3 has 15 amino acids. Germline V lookup: CDR1 LNHDA, CDR2 SQIVND (reference sequence). V lost 4 bases and J lost 5; bases outside the gene matches: 10. The CDR3 loop is CASSTAGTVLYGYTF. The CDR3 bases are TGTGCCAGTAGTACGGCGGGGACAGTGCTTTATGGCTACACCTTC. Together with reference TRBV19 and TRBJ1-2, the CDR3 gives the full variable domain: DGGITQSPKYLFRKEGQNVTLSCEQNLNHDAMYWYRQDPGQGLRLIYYSQIVNDFQKGDIAEGYSVSREKKESFPLTVTSAQKNPTAFYLCASSTAGTVLYGYTFGSGTRLTVV.

This rearrangement joins TRBV7-2 to TRBJ2-5; a possible D gene is TRBD2 (6 bases). This CDR3 contains 14 residues. V was clipped by 1 base and J by 4 bases, with 10 bases between them. Germline lookup yields CDR1 SGHTA and CDR2 FQGNSA. CDR3 sequence: CASSLELARETQYF. The CDR3 coding sequence is TGTGCCAGCAGCTTAGAACTAGCCAGAGAGACCCAGTACTTC.

In its sample, this clone was seen once. The chain combines TRBV5-6 with TRBJ1-5, with 8 bases lining up with TRBD1. The CDR3 is made up of 17 amino acids. Germline loops: CDR1 SGHDT, CDR2 YYEEEE. Trimming removed 1 base from V and 0 bases from J; junction bases left unmatched: 6. The CDR3 DNA follows: TGTGCCAGCAGCTTGTCGGGACAGGACTATAGCAATCAGCCCCAGCATTTT. This codes for CASSLSGQDYSNQPQHF.

This clone appeared once. V gene TRBV30 combines with J gene TRBJ1-1, with TRBD1 as a possible D gene (5 bases). CDR3 length equals 11 residues. The V gene's germline CDR1 is GTSNPN and CDR2 SVGIG (reference sequence). Trimming took off 5 bases at V and 9 bases at J, with 13 bases between the two ends. CDR3 nucleotides: TGTGCCTGGCGTACCTCAGGGAAAGCTTTCTTT. Protein product: CAWRTSGKAFF.

The CDR3 reads CAISDFAGVTGNTIYF. As DNA, the CDR3 is TGTGCCATCAGTGACTTCGCAGGGGTGACTGGAAACACCATATATTTT. J is TRBJ1-3 and V is TRBV10-3, with a tentative D call TRBD1 (6 bases). CDR3 size: 16 residues. Germline V CDR1 and CDR2: ENHRY, SYGVKD. V lost 3 bases and J lost 2, with 14 bases in between.

CDR3 nucleotide sequence: TGTGCCAGCAAGAGCGGGGGCTTTTTCACAGATACGCAGTATTTT. Translated, it gives CASKSGGFFTDTQYF. V is TRBV28 and J is TRBJ2-3; 8 bases line up with TRBD2. CDR1 and CDR2 from the germline V gene are MDHEN and SYDVKM. V gave up 7 bases and J gave up 2 bases; unmatched junction bases: 8. This CDR3 comprises 15 residues.

The chain uses TRBV5-1 and TRBJ2-3; D perhaps matches TRBD2 (5 bases). The CDR3 sequence is 16 residues long. The germline gives CDR1 SGHRS, CDR2 YFSETQ. The V gene lost 0 bases and the J gene lost 0 bases, with 11 bases spanning the gap. CDR3 bases: TGCGCCAGCAGCTTGGGAGCAAGCGGTAGCACAGATACGCAGTATTTT. Its translation: CASSLGASGSTDTQYF.

In DNA, the CDR3 is TGTGCCAGCAGTGGACTAGCGGGAGGGACCGGGGAGCTGTTTTTT. It yields the protein CASSGLAGGTGELFF. This chain links TRBV6-2 or TRBV6-3 with TRBJ2-2; 15 bases match TRBD2. Germline CDR1 MNHEY, CDR2 SVGEGT. CDR3 size: 15 residues. With 5 bases clipped from V and 5 bases from J, the junction kept 0 bases outside the gene matches.